This T cell receptor (beta chain) was profiled in a study of blood T cell repertoires in COVID-19. Study as a whole: The United States, Italy and Spain provided the acute and convalescent COVID-19 samples.

Participant ages covered about 18 to 100 years across 25 or so US areas. CDR3 length: 15 amino acids. Looked up from germline, CDR1 is SGHDN and CDR2 is FVKESK. The V end was cut by 0 bases, the J end by 5 bases, with 11 bases between. The repertoire was sequenced with immunoSEQ multiplex PCR; TCRdb's copy has only in-frame clones and lacks some. The table includes 250,000 to 300,000 clones, 80% to 90% detected once. In its sample, this clone ranks as large. The sample was PBMCs or T cells enriched from blood (not recorded which). The rearrangement links TRBV14 to TRBJ2-1; possibly TRBD2 for D (5 bases). The sequence came from a man younger than 35 who had recovered from COVID-19. The CDR3 spells CASSQDWERNNEQFF. The CDR3 nucleotides are TGTGCCAGCAGCCAAGATTGGGAGCGGAACAATGAGCAGTTCTTC.